The TCR beta chain under discussion was sequenced for a study of blood T cell repertoires in COVID-19. Trimming took off 6 bases at V and 1 base at J, with 15 bases between the two ends. Germline CDR1 reads LNHDA; CDR2 reads SQIVND (reference sequence). The CDR3 consists of 15 residues. Profiling relied on immunoSEQ multiplex PCR, and the TCRdb table lists in-frame clones only, not all of them. Of about 380,000 clones listed, roughly 90% are singletons. The receptor was derived from a man between 35 and 55 years old with acute or convalescent COVID-19. The chain links TRBV19 to TRBJ1-1, with a weak D call TRBD1 (6 bases). Material: peripheral blood. CDR3 DNA: TGTGCCAGTAGCACTCTCGGGACACCGAACACTGAAGCTTTCTTT. Translated: CASSTLGTPNTEAFF.